This TCR beta chain was sequenced in a study of blood T cells in healthy people across ages. Then a second PCR, running roughly 7 to 12 cycles, was carried out with a sample-barcoded 5' primer and a J-beta primer mix. TCRdb redid the calling of the 5' RACE reads with MiXCR, one entry per CDR3 protein. The sample contains about 1.1 million distinct CDR3 sequences, more than 30% of which appear only once. This clonotype was seen only a few times. There are 14 residues in the CDR3. Germline loops: CDR1 SGHRS, CDR2 YFSETQ. V was shortened by 0 bases and J by 3 bases, with 9 bases between the two germline ends. Every participating donor contributed 7.5 to 10 milliliters of peripheral blood through a draw.

The chain has TRBV5-1 and TRBJ1-1; weak D call: TRBD1 (5 bases). Sequenced material: blood. This TCR was recovered from a man aged 18 to 30 in good health. CDR3 protein: CASSLEGYDTEAFF. The CDR3 nucleotides read TGCGCCAGCAGCTTGGAGGGGTATGACACTGAAGCTTTCTTT.